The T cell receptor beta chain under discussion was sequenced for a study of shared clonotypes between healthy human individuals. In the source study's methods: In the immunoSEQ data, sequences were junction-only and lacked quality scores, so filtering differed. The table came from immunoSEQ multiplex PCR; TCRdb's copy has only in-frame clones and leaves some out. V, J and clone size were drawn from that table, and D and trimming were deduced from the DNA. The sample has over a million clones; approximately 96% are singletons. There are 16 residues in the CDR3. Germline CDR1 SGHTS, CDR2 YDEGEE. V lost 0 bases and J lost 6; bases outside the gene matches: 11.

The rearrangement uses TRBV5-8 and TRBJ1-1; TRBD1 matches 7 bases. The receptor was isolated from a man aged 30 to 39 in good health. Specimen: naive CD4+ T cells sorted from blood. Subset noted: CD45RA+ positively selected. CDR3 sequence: CASSLGLTTGVAEAFF. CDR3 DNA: TGTGCCAGCAGCTTGGGCCTCACCACAGGGGTGGCTGAAGCTTTCTTT.